This TCR beta chain comes out of a study of beta chain features in type 1 diabetes. The V and J ends lost 5 bases and 2 bases respectively, with 9 bases between them. The CDR3 spans 13 residues. Germline V gene sequence: CDR1 SGHTA, CDR2 FQGNSA. Since all of the isolated RNA was reverse transcribed, expressed TCRB transcripts were what got sequenced. The data were produced by immunoSEQ multiplex PCR, yet TCRdb's version contains in-frame clones alone and is incomplete. Of about 210,000 clones in the sample, approximately 10% were seen once. The source is a man aged 18 to 29 in good health. The rearrangement joins TRBV7-2 to TRBJ2-5; D unresolved. Specimen: central memory CD4+ T cells from blood. CDR3 DNA sequence: TGTGCCAGCAGCCAGGACCAGCAAGAGACCCAGTACTTC. The encoded protein is CASSQDQQETQYF.